These 29 T cell receptor beta chains were all obtained from the same sample, sequenced in a study of T cell responses to AZD1222 COVID-19 vaccine. Using immunoSEQ multiplex PCR, the repertoire was profiled, and TCRdb retains in-frame clones only, with some absent. Here the sample spans more than 95,000 clones, more than 85% being singletons. The source material was peripheral blood, sampled 28 days after the second AZD1222 dose. These receptors came from an adult who received the AZD1222 COVID-19 vaccine.

The chain joins TRBV27 to TRBJ2-3, with 7 bases fitting TRBD2. This CDR3 is 17 amino acids long. With 6 bases clipped from V and 4 bases from J, the junction kept 16 bases outside the gene matches. The germline V gene encodes CDR1 MNHEY and CDR2 SMNVEV (reference sequence). CDR3 in amino acids: CASSPLLLATGPDTQYF. The CDR3 coding sequence is TGTGCCAGCAGCCCTCTTCTACTAGCGACGGGCCCAGATACGCAGTATTTT.

As to this clone: The germline gene is not matched at one end of the junction; a read error may be the cause. The V call is TRBV5-6, the J call TRBJ1-4; 8 bases map to TRBD1. The CDR3 has 14 residues. Per germline, CDR1 SGHDT and CDR2 YYEEEE. The CDR3 DNA reads as TGTGCCAGCAGATTGGGACAGGCTAATGAAAAACTGTTTTTT. It is translated as CASRLGQANEKLFF.

This chain uses TRBV5-1 with TRBJ1-5; 10 positions match TRBD1. The V and J ends lost 4 bases and 3 bases, in that order; junction bases with no gene match: 13. Germline V gene lookup returns CDR1 SGHRS and CDR2 YFSETQ. CDR3 length: 18 amino acids. The CDR3 spells CASSPGTGEGLDNQPQHF. The CDR3 region has the DNA TGCGCCAGCAGCCCCGGGACAGGGGAGGGTTTGGACAATCAGCCCCAGCATTTT.

This clone was detected only once. The chain links TRBV7-2 to TRBJ1-3, with a tentative D call TRBD1 (5 bases). This CDR3 is 16 amino acids long. V lost 6 bases, J lost 0 bases, and 15 bases lay in between. Germline-derived CDR1 and CDR2 are SGHTA and FQGNSA. The CDR3 DNA reads as TGTGCCAGCAGTTACGTACCCAGGGTCTCTGGAAACACCATATATTTT. It codes for CASSYVPRVSGNTIYF.

There are a few counts of this clone. The V and J genes are TRBV12-3 or TRBV12-4 and TRBJ2-1; D uncertain. Trimming pared 9 bases from V and 2 bases from J, leaving 5 bases between. The CDR3 contains 11 residues. In DNA, the CDR3 is TGTGCCAGTGGCCCCTACAATGAGCAGTTCTTC. Translating gives CASGPYNEQFF.

This clone was counted a single time. The J gene is TRBJ2-7, the V gene TRBV5-4; 10 positions agree with TRBD1. Germline values: CDR1 SGHNT, CDR2 YYREEE (reference sequence). Trimming cost V 4 bases and J 7 bases; bases outside gene matches: 14. The CDR3 runs 16 residues. In DNA form, the CDR3 reads TGTGCCAGCAGCCTACCTCCCGGGACAGGGGTCTGGGAGCAGTACTTC. Its translation is CASSLPPGTGVWEQYF.

J is TRBJ1-3 and V is TRBV6-5; D call uncertain. This CDR3 region has 16 residues. Germline V gene lookup returns CDR1 MNHEY and CDR2 SVGAGI. V lost 0 bases, J lost 0 bases, and 9 bases lay in between. CDR3 loop: CASSYSRVPSGNTIYF. Written as DNA, the CDR3 is TGTGCCAGCAGTTACTCGAGGGTGCCCTCTGGAAACACCATATATTTT.

The V and J genes are TRBV27 and TRBJ1-2; D is perhaps TRBD1 (5 bases). Looked up from germline, CDR1 is MNHEY and CDR2 is SMNVEV (reference sequence). V shed 7 bases and J shed 4 bases, with 25 bases lying between them. The CDR3 has 17 residues. The CDR3 here is CASTDRDQPPSGYGYTF. CDR3 sequence (DNA): TGTGCCAGCACAGACCGGGACCAGCCACCATCTGGCTATGGCTACACCTTC.

This sequence joins TRBV5-1 and TRBJ1-1; TRBD1 might be the D (6 bases). V was clipped by 4 bases and J by 5 bases, with 15 bases between them. Per the germline V gene, CDR1 is SGHRS and CDR2 is YFSETQ. CDR3 size: 14 residues. CDR3 sequence reads: CASSRTTGRTEAFF. CDR3 DNA: TGCGCCAGCAGCCGGACCACAGGGAGGACTGAAGCTTTCTTT.

V gene TRBV11-3 combines with J gene TRBJ2-3; 12 bases line up with TRBD2. Germline loops: CDR1 SGHNT, CDR2 YENEEA. This CDR3 contains 17 residues. The V and J ends lost 4 bases and 7 bases, in that order; junction bases with no gene match: 12. The CDR3 spells CASSSPLLAGGTNTQYF. The CDR3 DNA sequence: TGTGCCAGCAGCTCTCCTTTACTAGCGGGGGGCACGAATACGCAGTATTTT.

The chain joins TRBV6-2 or TRBV6-3 to TRBJ2-2; the D gene is possibly TRBD2 (5 bases). CDR1 is MNHEY and CDR2 is SVGEGT in the germline V gene. This CDR3 comprises 17 residues. Trimming shortened V by 5 bases and J by 0 bases, and 16 bases separated the two germline ends. The CDR3 here is CASSLFPTLANTGELFF. CDR3 bases: TGTGCCAGCAGTCTATTCCCGACACTAGCGAACACCGGGGAGCTGTTTTTT.

The chain carries TRBV7-2 and TRBJ2-3; D not resolved. The CDR3 consists of 12 residues. Deletions cut 5 bases from V and 2 bases from J, with 5 bases between. CDR1 and CDR2 from the germline V gene are SGHTA and FQGNSA. The CDR3 spells CASSIFTDTQYF. The CDR3 nucleotides are TGTGCCAGCAGCATATTCACAGATACGCAGTATTTT.

V and J are TRBV7-9 and TRBJ2-7; D is unresolved. The V end lost 4 bases, the J end lost 3 bases, and 7 bases lay between the germline ends. This CDR3 contains 12 residues. Germline CDR1 and CDR2: SEHNR and FQNEAQ (reference sequence). The CDR3 protein is CASSSAHYEQYF. CDR3 DNA sequence: TGTGCCAGCAGCTCCGCCCACTACGAGCAGTACTTC. The variable domain in full, with the rest retrieved from reference TRBV7-9 and TRBJ2-7, is DTGVSQNPRHKITKRGQNVTFRCDPISEHNRLYWYRQTLGQGPEFLTYFQNEAQLEKSRLLSDRFSAERPKGSFSTLEIQRTEQGDSAMYLCASSSAHYEQYFGPGTRLTVT.

The rearrangement links TRBV18 to TRBJ1-5, with 9 bases lining up with TRBD1. Germline CDR1 reads KGHSH; CDR2 reads LQKENI. CDR3 size: 14 residues. The trim removed 3 bases at V and 8 bases at J, leaving 5 bases unmatched. The CDR3 is CASSPRTGAEPQHF. In nucleotides, the CDR3 is TGTGCCAGCTCACCTAGGACAGGGGCCGAGCCCCAGCATTTT.

The chain carries TRBV5-1 and TRBJ1-6; a possible D gene is TRBD1 (5 bases). The germline V and J ends were trimmed by 3 bases and 10 bases, with 17 bases remaining between them. In germline, CDR1 is SGHRS, CDR2 YFSETQ. The CDR3 loop spans 15 amino acids. As DNA, the CDR3 is TGCGCCAGCAGCTCCGCCGGCAGGGTTGGATCACCCCTCCACTTT. As protein: CASSSAGRVGSPLHF.

This clone was observed a handful of times. The chain is built from TRBV19 and TRBJ2-7; 12 nucleotides line up with TRBD1. Germline assignment: CDR1 LNHDA and CDR2 SQIVND (reference sequence). The junction had 8 bases not matched to a gene; V was cut back by 4 bases and J by 4 bases. This CDR3 contains 16 residues. CDR3 region: CASSSTGTGGGYEQYF. The CDR3 DNA reads as TGTGCCAGTAGTAGTACCGGGACAGGGGGCGGGTACGAGCAGTACTTC. The full variable domain, with the rest looked up from reference TRBV19 and TRBJ2-7, is DGGITQSPKYLFRKEGQNVTLSCEQNLNHDAMYWYRQDPGQGLRLIYYSQIVNDFQKGDIAEGYSVSREKKESFPLTVTSAQKNPTAFYLCASSSTGTGGGYEQYFGPGTRLTVT.

The CDR3 loop reads CASSLDSYGYTF. The CDR3 bases are TGTGCCAGCAGCTTAGACAGCTATGGCTACACCTTC. This chain joins TRBV7-9 and TRBJ1-2, with D unresolved. The V end was cut by 1 base, the J end by 4 bases, with 4 bases between. CDR3 size: 12 residues. Germline-derived CDR1 and CDR2 are SEHNR and FQNEAQ (reference sequence).

V and J are TRBV11-2 and TRBJ1-1, with D possibly matching TRBD1 (5 bases). Per the germline V gene, CDR1 is SGHAT and CDR2 is FQNNGV. Trimming removed 1 base at V and 5 bases at J, with 8 bases between. CDR3 length: 13 amino acids. In nucleotides, the CDR3 is TGTGCCAGCAGCTTAGGAGCAGGGACTGAAGCTTTCTTT. This gives the protein CASSLGAGTEAFF.

The chain employs TRBV9 and TRBJ1-6; 7 nucleotides agree with TRBD1. V lost 7 bases to trimming and J lost 6 bases; unmatched junction nucleotides: 7. Germline V gene data show CDR1 as SGDLS and CDR2 as YYNGEE. This CDR3 comprises 14 residues. The CDR3 DNA sequence: TGTGCCAGCGGAAGGACAGGCGTTAATTCACCCCTCCACTTT. Its translation is CASGRTGVNSPLHF.

V and J are TRBV5-1 and TRBJ1-6; D gene unclear. Trimming stripped 4 bases from V and 7 bases from J, with 18 bases between. Germline V gives CDR1 SGHRS, CDR2 YFSETQ. CDR3 size: 16 residues. This CDR3 reads CASSVEQGLGNSPLHF. The CDR3 DNA reads as TGCGCCAGCAGCGTAGAACAAGGCCTAGGAAATTCACCCCTCCACTTT.

This sequence joins TRBV7-9 and TRBJ1-1; D is perhaps TRBD1 (6 bases). The CDR3 has 13 amino acids. Germline-derived CDR1 and CDR2 are SEHNR and FQNEAQ (reference sequence). The germline V and J ends were trimmed by 10 bases and 4 bases, with 16 bases remaining between them. In nucleotides, the CDR3 is TGTGCCAACCCCTCCAGGGGCCCCACTGAAGCTTTCTTT. Amino acids: CANPSRGPTEAFF.

V is TRBV9 and J is TRBJ1-5; D possibly corresponds to TRBD1 (6 bases). The CDR3 runs to 15 residues. The V end lost 3 bases, the J end lost 0 bases, and 10 bases lay between the germline ends. From germline, CDR1 is SGDLS and CDR2 YYNGEE. The CDR3 region has the DNA TGTGCCAGCAGCGACAGACAGGATAGCAATCAGCCCCAGCATTTT. Protein: CASSDRQDSNQPQHF.

V is TRBV3-1 (or the pseudogene TRBV3-2) and J is TRBJ1-1; no definite D call. V lost 3 bases to trimming and J lost 5 bases, with 16 bases between them. CDR1 and CDR2 from the germline V gene are LGHDT and YNNKEL (reference sequence). The CDR3 has 15 amino acids. CDR3 region: CASSHAPAAGTEAFF. DNA of the CDR3: TGTGCCAGCAGCCATGCCCCGGCCGCGGGGACTGAAGCTTTCTTT.

The chain joins TRBV9 to TRBJ1-1; D is undetermined. CDR3 length: 12 amino acids. Between the trimmed V and J ends, which lost 5 bases and 1 base, there was a span of 6 bases. Germline CDR1 reads SGDLS; CDR2 reads YYNGEE. In nucleotides, the CDR3 is TGTGCCAGCAGTGTTAGGAACACTGAAGCTTTCTTT. Amino acids: CASSVRNTEAFF.

The V gene is TRBV7-9, the J gene TRBJ1-3; D gene uncertain. Germline V CDR1 and CDR2: SEHNR, FQNEAQ (reference sequence). Trimming left V 5 bases short and J 0 bases short, with 8 bases between. The CDR3 totals 14 residues. The CDR3 loop is CASSPNPSGNTIYF. Here the CDR3 DNA reads TGTGCCAGCAGCCCAAACCCCTCTGGAAACACCATATATTTT.

The chain couples TRBV5-1 to TRBJ1-2; D is undetermined. V shed 0 bases and J shed 4 bases, with 13 bases lying between them. Germline CDR1 is SGHRS and CDR2 is YFSETQ. The CDR3 length is 15 residues. CDR3 nucleotide sequence: TGCGCCAGCAGCTTGGGGTGGGGTCTCAGCTATGGCTACACCTTC. Protein sequence: CASSLGWGLSYGYTF.

V usage is TRBV6-5 and J usage is TRBJ1-2, with 8 bases aligning to TRBD1. The V segment lost 0 bases and the J segment 8 bases; nucleotides outside the gene matches: 8. This CDR3 is 15 amino acids long. Germline loops: CDR1 MNHEY, CDR2 SVGAGI. This CDR3 reads CASSYSTRGLGGYTF. The CDR3 DNA sequence: TGTGCCAGCAGTTACTCGACCAGGGGGCTTGGGGGCTACACCTTC.

This chain uses TRBV3-1 (or the pseudogene TRBV3-2) with TRBJ2-7; D gene unclear. The CDR3 runs 11 residues. Looked up from germline, CDR1 is LGHDT and CDR2 is YNNKEL (reference sequence). The germline V and J ends were trimmed by 1 base and 7 bases, with 5 bases remaining between them. The CDR3 DNA reads as TGTGCCAGCAGCCAAGGAGTGGAGCAGTACTTC. It specifies CASSQGVEQYF.

This chain links TRBV2 with TRBJ1-4; D is ambiguous. Germline V CDR1 and CDR2: SNHLY, FYNNEI. The CDR3 sequence is 13 residues long. V gave up 5 bases and J gave up 7 bases, with 11 bases separating them. The CDR3 DNA is TGTGCCAGCAGTACTTTGGAAGGTGAAAAACTGTTTTTT. Translating gives CASSTLEGEKLFF. Using reference TRBV2 and TRBJ1-4 for the parts outside the CDR3, the full variable domain is EPEVTQTPSHQVTQMGQEVILRCVPISNHLYFYWYRQILGQKVEFLVSFYNNEISEKSEIFDDQFSVERPDGSNFTLKIRSTKLEDSAMYFCASSTLEGEKLFFGSGTQLSVL.